Listed here is a single TCR beta chain. The antigen remains unidentified. What made the TCR beta cDNA was 5'RACE template switching with UMIs. TCRdb re-called the 5' RACE reads, yielding one record per CDR3 amino acid sequence without DNA. The sample includes about 550,000 distinct CDR3 sequences. The data belong to a study of T cells expressing NK-cell markers. Study as a whole: TCR beta repertoires came from sorted CD3+CD56+NKG2C+, CD3+CD56+NKG2C- and CD3+CD56-NKG2C+ T cells. Eight donors were sequenced, seven testing HCMV-seropositive and one testing seronegative.

CDR1 and CDR2 (germline): MNHEY, SVGEGT. The CDR3 covers 13 residues. Regarding the study as a whole: The study left the HCMV specificity of expanded NKG2C+ T cell clones unresolved.

The chain employs TRBV6-2 or TRBV6-3 and TRBJ1-2; TCRdb's D call of TRBD1 is untestable without DNA. The sample comprised blood T cells: a sorted CD56 or NKG2C T cell subset, CD4+ or CD8+ T cells, or bulk PBMC T cells (not recorded which). This receptor was identified in a man between 18 and 35 years old in good health. The CDR3 here is CASTHRGISGYTF.